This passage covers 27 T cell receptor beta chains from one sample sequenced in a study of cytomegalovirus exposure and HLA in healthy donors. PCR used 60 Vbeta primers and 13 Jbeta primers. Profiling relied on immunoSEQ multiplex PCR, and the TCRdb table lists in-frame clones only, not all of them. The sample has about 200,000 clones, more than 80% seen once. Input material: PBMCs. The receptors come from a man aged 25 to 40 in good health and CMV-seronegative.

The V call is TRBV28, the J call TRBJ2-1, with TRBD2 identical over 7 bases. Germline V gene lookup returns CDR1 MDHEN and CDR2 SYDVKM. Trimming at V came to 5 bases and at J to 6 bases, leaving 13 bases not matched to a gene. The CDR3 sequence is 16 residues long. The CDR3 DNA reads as TGTGCCAGCAGTCTACTGGGCAGGGAGGGATCCAATGAGCAGTTCTTC. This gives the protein CASSLLGREGSNEQFF.

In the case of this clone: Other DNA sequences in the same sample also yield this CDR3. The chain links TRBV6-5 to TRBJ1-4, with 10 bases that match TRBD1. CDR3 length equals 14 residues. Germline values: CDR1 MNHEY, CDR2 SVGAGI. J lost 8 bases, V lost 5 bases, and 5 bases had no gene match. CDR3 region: CASSHGTGEEKLFF. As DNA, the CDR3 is TGTGCCAGCAGTCACGGGACAGGGGAAGAAAAACTGTTTTTT.

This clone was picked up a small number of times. CDR3 in amino acids: CASSLEGKGNQPQHF. CDR3 DNA sequence: TGCGCCAGCAGCTTGGAAGGGAAGGGGAATCAGCCCCAGCATTTT. The genes are TRBV5-1 and TRBJ1-5; tentative D call: TRBD1 (5 bases). V lost 0 bases and J lost 4, with 11 bases in between. CDR3 size: 15 residues. From germline, CDR1 is SGHRS and CDR2 YFSETQ.

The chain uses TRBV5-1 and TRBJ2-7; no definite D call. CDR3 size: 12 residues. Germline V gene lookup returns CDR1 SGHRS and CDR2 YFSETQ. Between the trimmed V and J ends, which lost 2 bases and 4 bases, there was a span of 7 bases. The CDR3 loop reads CASSLNRYEQYF. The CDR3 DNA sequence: TGCGCCAGCAGCTTAAACCGGTACGAGCAGTACTTC.

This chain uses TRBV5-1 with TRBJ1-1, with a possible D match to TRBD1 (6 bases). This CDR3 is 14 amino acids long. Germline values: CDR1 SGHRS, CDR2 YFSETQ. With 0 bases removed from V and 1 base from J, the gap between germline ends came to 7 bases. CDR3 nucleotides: TGCGCCAGCAGCTTGGAGGACAGGAACACTGAAGCTTTCTTT. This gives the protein CASSLEDRNTEAFF.

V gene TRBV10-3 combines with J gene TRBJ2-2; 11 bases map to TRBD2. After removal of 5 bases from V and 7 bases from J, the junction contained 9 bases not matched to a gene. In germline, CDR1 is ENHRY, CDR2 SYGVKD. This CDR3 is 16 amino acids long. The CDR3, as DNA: TGTGCCATCAGTAAGCTAGCGGGGGGCAATGGCGGGGAGCTGTTTTTT. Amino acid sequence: CAISKLAGGNGGELFF.

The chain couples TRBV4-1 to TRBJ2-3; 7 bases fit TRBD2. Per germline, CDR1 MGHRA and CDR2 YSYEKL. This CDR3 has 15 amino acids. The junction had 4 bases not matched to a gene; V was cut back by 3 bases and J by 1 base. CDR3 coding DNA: TGCGCCAGCAGCCACCCTAGCGGAGGCACAGATACGCAGTATTTT. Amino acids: CASSHPSGGTDTQYF.

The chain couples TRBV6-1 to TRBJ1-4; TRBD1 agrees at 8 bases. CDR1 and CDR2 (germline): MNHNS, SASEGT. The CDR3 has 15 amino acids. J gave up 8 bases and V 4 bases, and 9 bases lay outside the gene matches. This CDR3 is CASSVNRGGREKLFF. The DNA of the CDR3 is TGTGCCAGCAGTGTTAACAGGGGGGGACGGGAAAAACTGTTTTTT.

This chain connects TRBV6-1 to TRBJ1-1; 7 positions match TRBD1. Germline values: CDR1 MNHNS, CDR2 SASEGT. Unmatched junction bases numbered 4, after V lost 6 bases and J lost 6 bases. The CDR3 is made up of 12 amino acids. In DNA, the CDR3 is TGTGCCAGCAGCTTCAGGGGGTCTGAAGCTTTCTTT. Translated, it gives CASSFRGSEAFF.

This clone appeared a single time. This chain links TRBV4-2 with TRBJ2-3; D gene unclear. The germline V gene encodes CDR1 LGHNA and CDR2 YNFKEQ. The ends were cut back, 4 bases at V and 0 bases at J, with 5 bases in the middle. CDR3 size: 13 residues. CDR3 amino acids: CASSPGSTDTQYF. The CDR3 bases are TGTGCCAGCAGCCCCGGGAGCACAGATACGCAGTATTTT.

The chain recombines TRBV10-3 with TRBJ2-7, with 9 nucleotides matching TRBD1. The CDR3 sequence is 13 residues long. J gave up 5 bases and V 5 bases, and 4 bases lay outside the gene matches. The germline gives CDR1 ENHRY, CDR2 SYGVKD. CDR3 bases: TGTGCCATCAGTTCGGGACAGGGAGACGAGCAGTACTTC. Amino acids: CAISSGQGDEQYF.

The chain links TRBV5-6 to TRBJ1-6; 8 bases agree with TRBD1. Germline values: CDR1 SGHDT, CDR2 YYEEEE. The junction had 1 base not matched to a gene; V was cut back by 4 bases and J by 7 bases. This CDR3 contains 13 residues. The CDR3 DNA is TGTGCCAGCAGCAGGGACAGGAATTCACCCCTCCACTTT. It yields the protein CASSRDRNSPLHF.

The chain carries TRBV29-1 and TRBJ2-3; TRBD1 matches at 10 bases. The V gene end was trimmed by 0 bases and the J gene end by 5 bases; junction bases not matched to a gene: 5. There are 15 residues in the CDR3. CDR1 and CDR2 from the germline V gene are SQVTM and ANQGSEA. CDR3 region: CSVEETGGRGDTQYF. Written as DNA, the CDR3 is TGCAGCGTTGAAGAGACAGGGGGCCGCGGAGATACGCAGTATTTT.

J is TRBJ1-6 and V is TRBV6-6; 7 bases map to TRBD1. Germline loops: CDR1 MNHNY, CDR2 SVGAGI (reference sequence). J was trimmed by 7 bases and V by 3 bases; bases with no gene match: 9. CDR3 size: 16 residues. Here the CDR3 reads CASSYGRQGKNSPLHF. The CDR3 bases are TGTGCCAGCAGTTATGGCCGACAGGGAAAAAATTCACCCCTCCACTTT.

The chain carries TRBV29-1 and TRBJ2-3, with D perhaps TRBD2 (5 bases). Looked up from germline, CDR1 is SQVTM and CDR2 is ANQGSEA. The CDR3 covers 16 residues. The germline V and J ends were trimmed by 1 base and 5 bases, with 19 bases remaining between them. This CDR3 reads CSVEGSLGRVEDTQYF. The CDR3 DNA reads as TGCAGCGTTGAAGGATCGCTTGGGCGGGTTGAAGATACGCAGTATTTT.

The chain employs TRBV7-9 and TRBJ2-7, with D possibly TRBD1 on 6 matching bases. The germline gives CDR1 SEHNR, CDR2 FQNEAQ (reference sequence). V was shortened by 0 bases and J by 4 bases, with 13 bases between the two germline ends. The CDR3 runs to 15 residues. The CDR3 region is CASSLAGTPRYEQYF. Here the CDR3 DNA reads TGTGCCAGCAGCTTAGCGGGGACACCCAGATACGAGCAGTACTTC.

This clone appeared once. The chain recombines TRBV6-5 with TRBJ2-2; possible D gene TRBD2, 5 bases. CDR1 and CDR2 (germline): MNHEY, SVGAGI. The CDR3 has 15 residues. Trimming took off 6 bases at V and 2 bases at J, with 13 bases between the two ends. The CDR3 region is CASSPTSANTGELFF. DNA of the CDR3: TGTGCCAGCAGCCCCACTAGTGCCAACACCGGGGAGCTGTTTTTT.

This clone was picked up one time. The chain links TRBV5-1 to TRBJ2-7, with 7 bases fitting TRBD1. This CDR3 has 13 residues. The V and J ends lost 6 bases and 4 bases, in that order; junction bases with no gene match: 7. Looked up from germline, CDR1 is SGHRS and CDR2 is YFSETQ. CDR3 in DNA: TGCGCCAGCAACCGACAGGGCGGGTACGAGCAGTACTTC. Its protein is CASNRQGGYEQYF.

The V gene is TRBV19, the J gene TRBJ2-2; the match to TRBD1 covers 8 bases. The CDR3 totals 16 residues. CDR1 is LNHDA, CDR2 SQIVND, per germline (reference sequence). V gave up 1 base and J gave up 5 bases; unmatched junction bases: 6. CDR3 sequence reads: CASSIVWTGPTGELFF. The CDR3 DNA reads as TGTGCCAGTAGTATAGTGTGGACAGGGCCTACCGGGGAGCTGTTTTTT.

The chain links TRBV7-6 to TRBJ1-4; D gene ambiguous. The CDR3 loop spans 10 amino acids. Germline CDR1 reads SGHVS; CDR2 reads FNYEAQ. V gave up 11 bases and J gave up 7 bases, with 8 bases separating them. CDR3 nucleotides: TGTGCCCCAGTATCTGAAAAACTGTTTTTT. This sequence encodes CAPVSEKLFF.

CDR3 DNA: TGTGCCAGCAGCTTGTGGCAGCGAAGCGTCTATGGCTACACCTTC. It codes for CASSLWQRSVYGYTF. J is TRBJ1-2 and V is TRBV5-4; D unclear. CDR3 size: 15 residues. V dropped 1 base and J dropped 4 bases, with 14 bases sitting between them. In germline, CDR1 is SGHNT, CDR2 YYREEE (reference sequence).

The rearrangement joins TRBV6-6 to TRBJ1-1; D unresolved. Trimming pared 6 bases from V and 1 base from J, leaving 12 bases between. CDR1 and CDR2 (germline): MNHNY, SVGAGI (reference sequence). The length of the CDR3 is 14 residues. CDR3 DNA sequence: TGTGCCAGCAGACCGATAGAGAGGAACACTGAAGCTTTCTTT. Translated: CASRPIERNTEAFF.

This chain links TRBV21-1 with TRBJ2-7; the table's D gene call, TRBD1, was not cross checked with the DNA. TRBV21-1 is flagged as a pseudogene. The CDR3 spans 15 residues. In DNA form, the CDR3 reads TGTGCCAGCAGCGTCGAGGGGGCCCCAACCTACGAGCAGTACTTC. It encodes CASSVEGAPTYEQYF.

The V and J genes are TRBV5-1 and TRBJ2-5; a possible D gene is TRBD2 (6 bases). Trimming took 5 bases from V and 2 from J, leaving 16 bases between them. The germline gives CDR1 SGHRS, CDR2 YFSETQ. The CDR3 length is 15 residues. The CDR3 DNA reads TGCGCCAGCAGACCGGACGGAGGGGTACAAGAGACCCAGTACTTC. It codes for CASRPDGGVQETQYF.

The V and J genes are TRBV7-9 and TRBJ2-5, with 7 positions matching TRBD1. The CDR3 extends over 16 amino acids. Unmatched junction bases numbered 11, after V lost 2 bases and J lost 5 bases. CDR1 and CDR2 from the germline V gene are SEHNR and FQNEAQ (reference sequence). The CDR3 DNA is TGTGCCAGCAGCTTATACCAGGGGGAACTTGGGGAGACCCAGTACTTC. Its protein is CASSLYQGELGETQYF.

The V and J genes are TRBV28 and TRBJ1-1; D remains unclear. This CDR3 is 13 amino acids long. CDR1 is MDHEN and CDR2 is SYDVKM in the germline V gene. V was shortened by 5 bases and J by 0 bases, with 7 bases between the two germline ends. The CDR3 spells CASSEGLNTEAFF. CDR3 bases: TGTGCCAGCAGTGAGGGCTTGAACACTGAAGCTTTCTTT.

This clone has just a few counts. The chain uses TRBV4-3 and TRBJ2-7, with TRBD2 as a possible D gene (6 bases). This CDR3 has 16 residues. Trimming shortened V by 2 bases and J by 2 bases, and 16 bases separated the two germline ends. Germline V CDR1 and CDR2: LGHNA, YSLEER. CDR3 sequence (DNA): TGCGCCAGCAGCCAAACAGTGGGGGGTTTAGCCTACGAGCAGTACTTC. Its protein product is CASSQTVGGLAYEQYF.